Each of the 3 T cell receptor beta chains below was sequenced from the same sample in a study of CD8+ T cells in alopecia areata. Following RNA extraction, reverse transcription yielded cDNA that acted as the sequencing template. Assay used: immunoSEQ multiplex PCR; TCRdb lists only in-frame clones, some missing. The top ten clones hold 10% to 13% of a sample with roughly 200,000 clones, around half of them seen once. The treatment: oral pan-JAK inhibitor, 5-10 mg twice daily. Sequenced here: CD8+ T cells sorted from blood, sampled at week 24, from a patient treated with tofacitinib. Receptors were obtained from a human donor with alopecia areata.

The CDR3 coding sequence is TGTGCCAGCAGCTTCGTCGGACAGGGCCACACTGAAGCTTTCTTT. The encoded protein is CASSFVGQGHTEAFF. J is TRBJ1-1 and V is TRBV13; 8 nucleotides align to TRBD1. The CDR3 contains 15 residues. Trimming at V came to 3 bases and at J to 3 bases, leaving 6 bases not matched to a gene. Germline values: CDR1 PRHDT, CDR2 FYEKMQ (reference sequence).

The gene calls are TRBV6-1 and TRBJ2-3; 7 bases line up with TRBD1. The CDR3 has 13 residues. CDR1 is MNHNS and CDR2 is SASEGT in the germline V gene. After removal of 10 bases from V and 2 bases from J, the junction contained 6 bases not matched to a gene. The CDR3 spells CAILGQDTDTQYF. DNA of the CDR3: TGTGCCATCTTAGGACAGGACACAGATACGCAGTATTTT.

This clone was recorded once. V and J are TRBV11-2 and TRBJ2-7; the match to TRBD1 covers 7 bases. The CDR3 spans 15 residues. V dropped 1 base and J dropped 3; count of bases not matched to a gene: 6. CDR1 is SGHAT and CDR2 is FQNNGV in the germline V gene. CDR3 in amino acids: CASSLARGNFYEQYF. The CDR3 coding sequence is TGTGCCAGCAGCTTAGCCAGGGGGAACTTCTACGAGCAGTACTTC.